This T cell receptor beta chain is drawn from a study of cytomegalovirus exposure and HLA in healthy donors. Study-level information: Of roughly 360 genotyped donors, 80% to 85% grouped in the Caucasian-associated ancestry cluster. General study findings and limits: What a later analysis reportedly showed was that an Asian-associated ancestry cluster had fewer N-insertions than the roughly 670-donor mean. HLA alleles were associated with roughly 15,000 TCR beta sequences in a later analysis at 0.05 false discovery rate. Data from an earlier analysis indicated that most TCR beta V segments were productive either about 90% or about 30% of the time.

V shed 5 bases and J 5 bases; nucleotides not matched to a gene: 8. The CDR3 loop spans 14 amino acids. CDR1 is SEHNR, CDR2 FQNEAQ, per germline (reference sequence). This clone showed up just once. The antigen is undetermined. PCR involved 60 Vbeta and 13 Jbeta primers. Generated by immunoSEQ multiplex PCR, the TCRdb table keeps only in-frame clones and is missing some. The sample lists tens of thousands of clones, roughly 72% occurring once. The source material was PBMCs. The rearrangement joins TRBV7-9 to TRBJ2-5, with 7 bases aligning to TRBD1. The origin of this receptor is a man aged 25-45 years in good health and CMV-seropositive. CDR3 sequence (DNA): TGTGCCAGCAGCCCACAGGGGCTTCGGGAGACCCAGTACTTC. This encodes CASSPQGLRETQYF. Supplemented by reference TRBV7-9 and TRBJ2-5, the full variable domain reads DTGVSQNPRHKITKRGQNVTFRCDPISEHNRLYWYRQTLGQGPEFLTYFQNEAQLEKSRLLSDRFSAERPKGSFSTLEIQRTEQGDSAMYLCASSPQGLRETQYFGPGTRLLVL.